The source of this T cell receptor beta chain is a study of cytomegalovirus exposure and HLA in healthy donors. PCR involved 60 Vbeta and 13 Jbeta primers. TCRdb's copy holds only in-frame clones and misses some; the assay was immunoSEQ multiplex PCR. The table lists fewer than 110,000 clones, around 83% of them singletons. The ends were cut back, 6 bases at V and 4 bases at J, with 10 bases in the middle. The CDR3 loop spans 13 amino acids. The V gene's germline CDR1 is MDHEN and CDR2 SYDVKM. The J gene is TRBJ1-3, the V gene TRBV28, with D unresolved. The sample taken for sequencing was PBMCs. The sequence derives from a man in his thirties or forties in good health and CMV-seronegative. DNA for the CDR3: TGTGCCAGCAGACCCCGAGTGGGAAACACCATATATTTT. It translates to CASRPRVGNTIYF.